Below, 27 T cell receptor beta chains from the same sample are listed, as sequenced in a study of T cells in Graves' hyperthyroidism and ophthalmopathy. Amplification of TCR beta CDR3 regions used RNA as the template. Primed by the HTBI set, a first-round RT-PCR was run on the TCR CDR3. TCRdb reprocessed the multiplex PCR reads with MiXCR, giving one entry per CDR3 protein. The sample holds approximately 570,000 distinct CDR3 sequences; approximately 20% are singletons and the top ten take 45% to 50%. The specimen was blood. The receptors stem from a man aged 35 to 55 with Graves' ophthalmopathy.

The sample holds many counts of this clonotype. The chain combines TRBV7-2 with TRBJ2-5; 12 bases agree with TRBD2. Germline lookup yields CDR1 SGHTA and CDR2 FQGNSA. The J segment lost 7 bases and the V segment lost 2 bases, leaving 5 bases of the junction unmatched. There are 15 residues in the CDR3. The CDR3 nucleotides are TGTGCCAGCAGCTTAACGACTAGCGGGAGTGGGACCCAGTACTTC. Protein: CASSLTTSGSGTQYF.

The chain uses TRBV6-1 and TRBJ1-1; the match to TRBD1 covers 7 bases. The CDR3 runs to 12 residues. The ends lost 9 bases at V and 2 bases at J; junction bases unmatched: 3. Per the germline V gene, CDR1 is MNHNS and CDR2 is SASEGT. CDR3 sequence reads: CASGTDNTEAFF. Written as DNA, the CDR3 is TGTGCCAGTGGGACAGACAACACTGAAGCTTTCTTT.

This sequence joins TRBV6-2 or TRBV6-3 and TRBJ1-4, with D perhaps matching TRBD1 (6 bases). This CDR3 comprises 14 residues. Germline V gene sequence: CDR1 MNHEY, CDR2 SVGEGT. V was cut by 8 bases and J by 0 bases, with 10 bases left in between. The CDR3 region is CASWGAATNEKLFF. In nucleotides, the CDR3 is TGTGCCAGCTGGGGGGCGGCAACTAATGAAAAACTGTTTTTT.

This clonotype was picked up many times. The V call is TRBV2, the J call TRBJ1-1; D remains unclear. The germline V and J ends were trimmed by 4 bases and 1 base, with 13 bases remaining between them. The CDR3 has 15 amino acids. CDR1 is SNHLY, CDR2 FYNNEI, per germline. The CDR3 bases are TGTGCCAGCAGTGTTAAAGGCCTACAGAACACTGAAGCTTTCTTT. As protein: CASSVKGLQNTEAFF.

The CDR3 sequence is CASSPTGSSGNTIYF. DNA of the CDR3: TGTGCCAGTAGTCCGACAGGGAGCTCTGGAAACACCATATATTTT. The chain combines TRBV19 with TRBJ1-3, with TRBD1 matching over 7 bases. Germline assignment: CDR1 LNHDA and CDR2 SQIVND (reference sequence). The J segment lost 0 bases and the V segment lost 5 bases, leaving 4 bases of the junction unmatched. The CDR3 runs to 15 residues.

This clonotype showed up many times. The chain uses TRBV5-1 and TRBJ2-5, with D perhaps matching TRBD2 (7 bases). The CDR3 spans 16 residues. With 0 bases removed from V and 1 base from J, the gap between germline ends came to 13 bases. Germline CDR1 SGHRS, CDR2 YFSETQ. The CDR3 loop reads CASSLGAGALQETQYF. The CDR3 region has the DNA TGCGCCAGCAGCTTGGGTGCGGGGGCCCTCCAAGAGACCCAGTACTTC.

This clonotype was observed a few times. This rearrangement joins TRBV5-1 to TRBJ1-5; TRBD1 is a possible D gene (5 bases). Trimming removed 4 bases at V and 0 bases at J, with 11 bases between. This CDR3 spans 15 amino acids. CDR1 SGHRS and CDR2 YFSETQ come from the germline V gene. This CDR3 is CASSVDSYSNQPQHF. CDR3 nucleotide sequence: TGCGCCAGCAGCGTCGACAGCTATAGCAATCAGCCCCAGCATTTT. Variable domain in full (rest from reference TRBV5-1 and TRBJ1-5): KAGVTQTPRYLIKTRGQQVTLSCSPISGHRSVSWYQQTPGQGLQFLFEYFSETQRNKGNFPGRFSGRQFSNSRSEMNVSTLELGDSALYLCASSVDSYSNQPQHFGDGTRLSIL.

This clonotype was observed once. The chain's CDR3 is CASIGGSAYEQYF. The CDR3 DNA reads as TGTGCCAGCATAGGGGGGTCGGCCTACGAGCAGTACTTC. The chain couples TRBV7-9 to TRBJ2-7; possibly TRBD1 or TRBD2 for D (6 bases each). Germline V gives CDR1 SEHNR, CDR2 FQNEAQ (reference sequence). Trimming shortened V by 7 bases and J by 2 bases, and 12 bases separated the two germline ends. The length of the CDR3 is 13 residues.

In its sample, this clonotype was seen a few times. The chain is built from TRBV6-5 and TRBJ2-1; 9 bases agree with TRBD1. CDR1 and CDR2 from the germline V gene are MNHEY and SVGAGI. V gave up 1 base and J gave up 7 bases; unmatched junction bases: 8. The CDR3 contains 16 residues. CDR3 sequence: CASSYFGTGSGNEQFF. The DNA for the CDR3 is TGTGCCAGCAGTTACTTCGGGACAGGGAGTGGTAATGAGCAGTTCTTC.

The chain employs TRBV27 and TRBJ1-2; D is unclear. Germline CDR1 reads MNHEY; CDR2 reads SMNVEV (reference sequence). This CDR3 has 13 residues. The V end was cut by 3 bases, the J end by 2 bases, with 7 bases between. The CDR3 loop is CASSFTANYGYTF. CDR3 bases: TGTGCCAGCAGTTTTACAGCGAACTATGGCTACACCTTC.

This clonotype was recorded a few times. The CDR3 loop is CATSDPGQGYNGYTF. CDR3 nucleotides: TGTGCCACCAGTGATCCGGGACAGGGATATAATGGCTACACCTTC. The genes are TRBV24-1 and TRBJ1-2, with 9 positions matching TRBD1. Germline values: CDR1 KGHDR, CDR2 SFDVKD. V shed 3 bases, J shed 6 bases, and the junction held 7 bases outside the gene matches. This CDR3 is 15 amino acids long.

Many counts were recorded for this clonotype. The chain recombines TRBV12-3 or TRBV12-4 with TRBJ2-1, with TRBD2 identical over 13 bases. The junction had 1 base not matched to a gene; V was cut back by 3 bases and J by 5 bases. This CDR3 region has 15 residues. CDR3 nucleotide sequence: TGTGCCAGCAGTTTCGGACTAGCGGGGGACAATGAGCAGTTCTTC. Amino acids: CASSFGLAGDNEQFF.

V is TRBV5-1 and J is TRBJ2-7; no clear D gene. Trimming stripped 4 bases from V and 0 bases from J, with 11 bases between. Germline loops: CDR1 SGHRS, CDR2 YFSETQ. The CDR3 consists of 14 residues. The CDR3 coding sequence is TGCGCCAGCAGCGCCTTAGGGTACTCCTACGAGCAGTACTTC. This encodes CASSALGYSYEQYF.

In its sample, this clonotype was seen many times. The chain links TRBV5-1 to TRBJ2-1; D unresolved. The V and J ends lost 0 bases and 9 bases respectively, with 10 bases between them. Germline CDR1 and CDR2: SGHRS and YFSETQ. CDR3 length: 13 amino acids. The CDR3 region is CASSLEGVGEQFF. As DNA, the CDR3 is TGCGCCAGCAGCTTGGAGGGCGTTGGTGAGCAGTTCTTC.

With respect to this clonotype: One end of the junction does not line up with germline, which may come from a read error. This chain uses TRBV29-1 with TRBJ1-1; perhaps TRBD1 as D (6 bases). CDR1 is SQVTM and CDR2 is ANQGSEA in the germline V gene. This CDR3 has 14 amino acids. The CDR3 nucleotides read TGCAGCGTTGGGGGGGGAAGGGGGGACACTGAAGCTCTCTTT. Encoded protein: CSVGGGRGDTEALF.

This clonotype has just a few counts. The chain combines TRBV18 with TRBJ2-2; 9 bases align to TRBD2. V gave up 3 bases and J gave up 3 bases; unmatched junction bases: 5. Germline values: CDR1 KGHSH, CDR2 LQKENI. This CDR3 is built from 16 residues. In DNA form, the CDR3 reads TGTGCCAGCTCACCTTTAGCGGGAGAGGACACCGGGGAGCTGTTTTTT. Its translation: CASSPLAGEDTGELFF.

This clonotype was seen repeatedly, ten times or more. The chain employs TRBV24-1 and TRBJ2-7; 9 bases are shared with TRBD1. Unmatched junction bases numbered 6, after V lost 6 bases and J lost 4 bases. Germline lookup yields CDR1 KGHDR and CDR2 SFDVKD. This CDR3 comprises 14 residues. CDR3: CATSPRDRDYEQYF. CDR3 DNA: TGTGCCACCAGTCCTCGGGACAGGGATTACGAGCAGTACTTC.

There are many counts of this clonotype. The J gene is TRBJ1-3, the V gene TRBV9; unclear D gene. V lost 0 bases, J lost 4 bases, and 11 bases lay in between. This CDR3 has 15 amino acids. Germline V gene sequence: CDR1 SGDLS, CDR2 YYNGEE. For the CDR3, the DNA is TGTGCCAGCAGCGTAGCCCCAGGATCAGGAAACACCATATATTTT. Its translation: CASSVAPGSGNTIYF.

This clonotype was counted at least ten times. The chain recombines TRBV19 with TRBJ1-5, with 8 bases identical to TRBD1. From germline, CDR1 is LNHDA and CDR2 SQIVND (reference sequence). Unmatched junction bases numbered 10, after V lost 3 bases and J lost 6 bases. The CDR3 runs 16 residues. The CDR3 protein is CASSMRTRGRGQPQHF. The CDR3, as DNA: TGTGCCAGTAGTATGAGAACCAGGGGGCGAGGTCAGCCCCAGCATTTT.

Notes on this clonotype: At one of its ends the junction is not consistent with the germline gene, which may arise from a read error. The chain recombines TRBV18 with TRBJ1-6; D not resolved. The CDR3 is made up of 13 amino acids. In germline, CDR1 is KGHSH, CDR2 LQKENI. The DNA of the CDR3 is TGTGCCAGCTCACCAAGTGAGAGGAACAGCCCCGACTTT. Translation: CASSPSERNSPDF.

Of note for this clonotype: A read error may be the cause here, since a much bigger clone is one base away. The chain is built from TRBV12-5 and TRBJ2-7, with TRBD2 as a possible D gene (5 bases). V shed 4 bases and J shed 5 bases, with 18 bases lying between them. Germline values: CDR1 LGHNT, CDR2 FRNRAP. The CDR3 is made up of 15 amino acids. CDR3 sequence reads: CASGSPGETPHEQYF. In DNA form, the CDR3 reads TGTGCTAGTGGTTCTCCCGGGGAAACCCCCCACGAGCAGTACTTC.

The CDR3 coding sequence is TGTGCCATCCAGGGGGCGCCGGACTATGGCTACACCTTC. It encodes CAIQGAPDYGYTF. The chain has TRBV10-3 and TRBJ1-2; 8 positions agree with TRBD1. From germline, CDR1 is ENHRY and CDR2 SYGVKD. This CDR3 spans 13 amino acids. The ends lost 8 bases at V and 3 bases at J; junction bases unmatched: 5.

The rearrangement uses TRBV18 and TRBJ1-6; TRBD1 might be the D (5 bases). The CDR3 totals 15 residues. Germline V gene sequence: CDR1 KGHSH, CDR2 LQKENI. Trimming left V 4 bases short and J 10 bases short, with 17 bases between. The CDR3 DNA sequence: TGTGCCAGCTCACGACGGGACTCGAGGGGCTCACCCCTCCACTTT. This codes for CASSRRDSRGSPLHF.

This clonotype came up many times. V gene TRBV20-1 combines with J gene TRBJ2-1, with 9 bases lining up with TRBD2. V was clipped by 3 bases and J by 0 bases; unmatched bases: 6. Germline V gene sequence: CDR1 DFQATT, CDR2 SNEGSKA (reference sequence). This CDR3 comprises 16 residues. CDR3 sequence reads: CSASLAGTRSYNEQFF. The CDR3 coding sequence is TGCAGTGCTAGCCTAGCGGGGACCCGCTCCTACAATGAGCAGTTCTTC.

The chain uses TRBV6-1 and TRBJ1-6; D gene unclear. The CDR3 spans 14 residues. Trimming stripped 3 bases from V and 4 bases from J, with 7 bases between. Germline V gene lookup returns CDR1 MNHNS and CDR2 SASEGT. Here the CDR3 reads CASSEIGYNSPLHF. CDR3 nucleotides: TGTGCCAGCAGTGAGATCGGATATAATTCACCCCTCCACTTT.

This clonotype occurred many times. One end of the junction is discordant with germline, which a read error may explain. The V gene is TRBV5-1, the J gene TRBJ2-1; D may match TRBD1 or TRBD2 (7 bases each). Germline CDR1 SGHRS, CDR2 YFSETQ. The CDR3 is 16 residues long. The CDR3 DNA follows: TGTGCCAGCAGCTTAGGGGGCGGGAGCTCCTACAATGAGCAGTTCTTC. Translating gives CASSLGGGSSYNEQFF. Filled out from reference TRBV5-1 and TRBJ2-1, the complete variable domain reads KAGVTQTPRYLIKTRGQQVTLSCSPISGHRSVSWYQQTPGQGLQFLFEYFSETQRNKGNFPGRFSGRQFSNSRSEMNVSTLELGDSALYLCASSLGGGSSYNEQFFGPGTRLTVL.

This clonotype occurred once. The V gene is TRBV6-2 or TRBV6-3, the J gene TRBJ1-1, with 9 bases lining up with TRBD1. V shed 0 bases and J 7 bases; nucleotides not matched to a gene: 3. Germline assignment: CDR1 MNHEY and CDR2 SVGEGT. The length of the CDR3 is 14 residues. CDR3 DNA sequence: TGTGCCAGCAGTTACTCGGGACAGGGTGTTGAAGCTTTCTTT. Translating gives CASSYSGQGVEAFF.